Listed below are T cell receptor beta chains from one sample, sequenced in a study of T cell changes during pregnancy in multiple sclerosis. The assay was immunoSEQ multiplex PCR, and TCRdb's table has in-frame clones only and misses some. Of about 93,000 clones detected, roughly 92% appear once; the ten largest clones hold around 2%. The sample consisted of peripheral blood, taken after pregnancy. Every receptor here comes from a female donor with multiple sclerosis, enrolled in a pregnancy study. Each CDR3 is given with its conserved first and last residue. D genes are given only for firm matches. Part of the rows lack a size; the others show once, few, many or a class for expanded clones.

d_gene	j_gene	abundance	v_gene	CDR3nt	CDR3aa
-	TRBJ2-3	-	TRBV30	TGTGCCTGCTCCCTAGATACGCAGTATTTT	CACSLDTQYF
-	TRBJ1-5	-	TRBV7-9	TGTGCCAGCAGCGAGTCGGAGAGGAATCAGCCCCAGCATTTT	CASSESERNQPQHF
-	TRBJ2-7	-	TRBV9	TGTGCCAGCAGCGTAGACTCCCGGCCCTCAGGAGGCGAGCAGTACTTC	CASSVDSRPSGGEQYF
TRBD1	TRBJ1-1	once	TRBV19	TGTGCCAGTAGTATAGGCACGGACAGGGGCACTGAAGCTTTCTTT	CASSIGTDRGTEAFF
TRBD2	TRBJ2-2	-	TRBV10-1	TGCGCCAGCAGTGAGTTACTAGCGGGAGGTTTCACCGGGGAGCTGTTTTTT	CASSELLAGGFTGELFF
-	TRBJ1-5	-	TRBV2	TGTGCCAGCAGGAAGCGGGATCAGCCCCAGCATTTT	CASRKRDQPQHF
-	TRBJ1-1	once	TRBV18	TGTGCCAGCTCACTGGACAGAAACACTGAAGCTTTCTTT	CASSLDRNTEAFF
TRBD1	TRBJ2-7	-	TRBV7-9	TGTGCCAGCAGCTTAGCGGGGACAGGTTCCGAGCAGTACTTC	CASSLAGTGSEQYF
TRBD2	TRBJ2-7	-	TRBV6-1	TGTGCCAGCAGTGAAGAGGGAGGGAGCGAGCAGTACTTC	CASSEEGGSEQYF
-	TRBJ1-1	-	TRBV11-3	TGTGCCAGCAGCTTAGTCGCCGTCAGCACTGAAGCTTTCTTT	CASSLVAVSTEAFF